This TCR beta chain is drawn from a study of cytomegalovirus exposure and HLA in healthy donors. Researchers ran the PCR with 60 Vbeta and 13 Jbeta primers. Assay: immunoSEQ multiplex PCR; the TCRdb copy retains only in-frame clones and omits some. The sample lists around 130,000 clones; 79% were seen once. This clone was seen just once. The antigen is undetermined. Study-level findings and limits: In vitro testing confirmed a few CMV-associated chains as specific for CMV antigens. Later on, an analysis showed TCR association rates differing by HLA locus, with DRB1 the most and HLA-C the fewest. A later analysis linked a missense variant in DCLRE1C to the trimming of TCR beta V and J genes. An ancestry cluster, one associated with Asian ancestry, reportedly showed fewer N-insertions than the 666-donor mean in a later analysis.

This CDR3 is built from 13 residues. With 2 bases removed from V and 7 bases from J, the gap between germline ends came to 11 bases. Germline CDR1 SGHTA, CDR2 FQGNSA. The sequence came from a man between 18 and 35 years old in good health and CMV-seronegative. The rearrangement uses TRBV7-2 and TRBJ1-2; possibly TRBD1 for D (6 bases). The source material was PBMCs. CDR3 sequence: CASSLNRDGGYTF. In DNA form, the CDR3 reads TGTGCCAGCAGCTTAAACAGGGATGGTGGCTACACCTTC.